The subject of this entry is one T cell receptor beta chain. This entry comes from a study of shared T cell receptors in the human thymus. The repertoire was sequenced with immunoSEQ multiplex PCR; TCRdb's copy has only in-frame clones and lacks some. The sample holds some 700,000 clones, over 75% seen once. Per germline, CDR1 MNHNY and CDR2 SVGAGI (reference sequence). V shed 3 bases and J 3 bases; nucleotides not matched to a gene: 3. This CDR3 comprises 14 residues. These same records also appear under a second study, on human thymus T cells. Turning to that study: Corrective surgery for congenital heart defects was being performed on the healthy Finnish infants who were the donors. From resections taken during corrective heart surgery, the thymus tissue was obtained. In thymic and blood repertoires alike, V and J usage looked biased. Related reports documented highly overlapping thymic repertoires among unrelated individuals.

The V call is TRBV6-6, the J call TRBJ2-7, with 9 bases matching TRBD2. The material sequenced was thymocytes. The sequence was obtained from a boy less than two years old with a congenital heart defect. CDR3 amino acids: CASSYLAGVYEQYF. The DNA of the CDR3 is TGTGCCAGCAGTTATTTAGCGGGGGTCTACGAGCAGTACTTC.